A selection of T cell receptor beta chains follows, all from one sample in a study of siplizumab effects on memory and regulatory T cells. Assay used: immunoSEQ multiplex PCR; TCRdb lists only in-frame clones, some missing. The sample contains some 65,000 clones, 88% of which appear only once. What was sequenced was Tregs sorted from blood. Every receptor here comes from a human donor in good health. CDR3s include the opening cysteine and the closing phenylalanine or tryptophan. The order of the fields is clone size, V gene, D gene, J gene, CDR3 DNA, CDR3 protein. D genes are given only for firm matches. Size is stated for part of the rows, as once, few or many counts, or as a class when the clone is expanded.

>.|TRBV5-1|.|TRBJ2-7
TGCGCCAGCAGCTTCCTCAGCGGGCGGGGCGAGCAGTACTTC
CASSFLSGRGEQYF
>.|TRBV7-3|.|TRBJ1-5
TGTGCCAGCAGCGGATCGGGGGGTCAGCCCCAGCATTTT
CASSGSGGQPQHF
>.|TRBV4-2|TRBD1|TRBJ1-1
TGTGCCAGCAGCACAGACCGACAGGGGGCGGGAGAAACTGAAGCTTTCTTT
CASSTDRQGAGETEAFF
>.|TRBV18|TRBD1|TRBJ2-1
TGTGCCAGCTCACCACTGACAGGGACCTCCTACAATGAGCAGTTCTTC
CASSPLTGTSYNEQFF
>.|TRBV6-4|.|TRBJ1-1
TGTGCCAGCAGTGAAGCAGTGAACACTGAAGCTTTCTTT
CASSEAVNTEAFF
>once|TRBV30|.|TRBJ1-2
TGTGCCTGGAGTGTACTGTGGCAGCCTAACTATGGCTACACCTTC
CAWSVLWQPNYGYTF
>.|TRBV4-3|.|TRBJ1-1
TGCGCCAGCAGCCAAGATGTGGGGCCCGTATTGAACACTGAAGCTTTCTTT
CASSQDVGPVLNTEAFF
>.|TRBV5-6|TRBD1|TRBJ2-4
TGTGCCAGCAGCGATGGACAGGTCCTAGCCAAAAACATTCAGTACTTC
CASSDGQVLAKNIQYF
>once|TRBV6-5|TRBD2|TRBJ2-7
TGTGCCAGCAGTCCTTTGAGTGGGAGGGGCTACGAGCAGTACTTC
CASSPLSGRGYEQYF
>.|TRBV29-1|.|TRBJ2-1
TGCAGCGCAAGGGGGGGCGGAGAAAGGTCCTGCAATGAGCAGTTCTTC
CSARGGGERSCNEQFF
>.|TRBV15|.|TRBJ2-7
TGTGCCACCAGAGGCAGGGGACCTTACGCAGAGCAGTACTTC
CATRGRGPYAEQYF
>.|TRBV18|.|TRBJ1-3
TGTGCCAGCTCCTGGGGACAATCGATAAAAGGAAACACCATATATTTT
CASSWGQSIKGNTIYF
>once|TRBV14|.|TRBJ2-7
TGTGCCAGCAGCCGCCAATACGAGCAGTACTTC
CASSRQYEQYF
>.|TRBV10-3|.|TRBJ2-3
TGTGCCATCAAGGTCAGTAACACAGATACGCAGTATTTT
CAIKVSNTDTQYF
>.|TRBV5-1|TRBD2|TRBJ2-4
TGCGCCAGCAGAGCACAGGCGGGGGGTATTAAAAACATTCAGTACTTC
CASRAQAGGIKNIQYF
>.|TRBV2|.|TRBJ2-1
TGTGCCAGCAGCTCCCGGCTCCTAACCTCCTACAATGAGCAGTTCTTC
CASSSRLLTSYNEQFF
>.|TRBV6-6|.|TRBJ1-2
TGTGCCAGCAGTTACCCCAGGGGTAACTATGGCTACACCTTC
CASSYPRGNYGYTF
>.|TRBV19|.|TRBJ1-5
TGTGCCAGTAGTATAGAATCGAATCAGCCCCAGCATTTT
CASSIESNQPQHF
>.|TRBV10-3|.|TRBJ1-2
TGTGCCATCAGTGAAGGTTCGGGGGGCTACACCTTC
CAISEGSGGYTF
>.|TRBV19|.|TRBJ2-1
TGTGCCAGTAGTATTGGTCTAGCGAATGAGCAGTTCTTC
CASSIGLANEQFF
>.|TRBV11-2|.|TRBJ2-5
TGTGCCAGCAGCTTATGGCGGGCGGAAGAGACCCAGTACTTC
CASSLWRAEETQYF
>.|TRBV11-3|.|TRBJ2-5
TGTGCCAGCAGCTTAGATCTGGTCGAAGAGACCCAGTACTTC
CASSLDLVEETQYF
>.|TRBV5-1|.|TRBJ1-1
TGCGCCAGCAGCTTGGGACAGTTCACTGAAGCTTTCTTT
CASSLGQFTEAFF
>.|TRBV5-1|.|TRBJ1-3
TGCGCCAGCAGCCCTAGGACGGCCTCTGGAAACACCATATATTTT
CASSPRTASGNTIYF
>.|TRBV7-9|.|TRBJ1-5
TGTGCCAGCACCCCGGACGGCCTTAGCAATCAGCCCCAGCATTTT
CASTPDGLSNQPQHF